This is a list of T cell receptor beta chains from one sample in a study of cytomegalovirus exposure and HLA in healthy donors. Clones were read by immunoSEQ multiplex PCR, and TCRdb kept only the in-frame ones, dropping some. The sample yields fewer than 200,000 clones, 75% to 90% seen once. Sequences were obtained from PBMCs. These receptors all come from a woman aged 50 to 60 in good health and CMV-seropositive. CDR3s include the opening cysteine and the closing phenylalanine or tryptophan. A D gene is named only where the DNA matches it firmly.

j_call: TRBJ2-5
d_call: NA
v_call: TRBV4-1
cdr3_aa: CASSQGWGPWETQYF

j_call: TRBJ2-7
d_call: TRBD1
v_call: TRBV18
cdr3_aa: CASSPTTGIGYEQYF

j_call: TRBJ2-7
d_call: TRBD1
v_call: TRBV7-6
cdr3_aa: CASSLGGGQGSPYEQYF

j_call: TRBJ1-5
d_call: TRBD1
v_call: TRBV28
cdr3_aa: CASSEIGTGENQPQHF

j_call: TRBJ2-3
d_call: TRBD2
v_call: TRBV5-4
cdr3_aa: CASSLSRGRARDTQYF

j_call: TRBJ2-7
d_call: TRBD2
v_call: TRBV7-9
cdr3_aa: CASSLFVSGAAYEQYF

j_call: TRBJ2-1
d_call: TRBD2
v_call: TRBV10-3
cdr3_aa: CAISEWGEGGNEQFF

j_call: TRBJ2-3
d_call: TRBD2
v_call: TRBV28
cdr3_aa: CASSLSPLRTSGRAGDTQYF

j_call: TRBJ1-1
d_call: NA
v_call: TRBV4-1
cdr3_aa: CASSQGSMNTEAFF

j_call: TRBJ2-5
d_call: TRBD2
v_call: TRBV4-3
cdr3_aa: CASSQTASGMVQETQYF

j_call: TRBJ1-2
d_call: NA
v_call: TRBV14
cdr3_aa: CASSRVGVYGYTF

j_call: TRBJ2-5
d_call: NA
v_call: TRBV9
cdr3_aa: CASSGRIEGVTQYF

j_call: TRBJ1-2
d_call: NA
v_call: TRBV19
cdr3_aa: CASSTPRGAYGYTF

j_call: TRBJ2-5
d_call: TRBD2
v_call: TRBV5-6
cdr3_aa: CASSLISAPNLGEGETQYF

j_call: TRBJ1-2
d_call: TRBD1
v_call: TRBV29-1
cdr3_aa: CSVQQGSIYGYTF

j_call: TRBJ2-1
d_call: NA
v_call: TRBV20-1
cdr3_aa: CSVKRDEQFF

j_call: TRBJ2-4
d_call: TRBD2
v_call: TRBV6-5
cdr3_aa: CASSYSGDLKNIQYF

j_call: TRBJ1-1
d_call: NA
v_call: TRBV5-1
cdr3_aa: CASNTGKGNTEAFF

j_call: TRBJ2-1
d_call: TRBD1
v_call: TRBV5-4
cdr3_aa: CASSLGTGGRGNEQFF

j_call: TRBJ1-2
d_call: TRBD1
v_call: TRBV12-5
cdr3_aa: CASGLRLSRGQGSYGYTF

j_call: TRBJ1-2
d_call: TRBD1
v_call: TRBV19
cdr3_aa: CASSTTRQGYGYTF

j_call: TRBJ1-1
d_call: TRBD1
v_call: TRBV6-6
cdr3_aa: CASSYNIRDRSEAFF

j_call: TRBJ2-5
d_call: TRBD2
v_call: TRBV28
cdr3_aa: CAISLAGAETQYF